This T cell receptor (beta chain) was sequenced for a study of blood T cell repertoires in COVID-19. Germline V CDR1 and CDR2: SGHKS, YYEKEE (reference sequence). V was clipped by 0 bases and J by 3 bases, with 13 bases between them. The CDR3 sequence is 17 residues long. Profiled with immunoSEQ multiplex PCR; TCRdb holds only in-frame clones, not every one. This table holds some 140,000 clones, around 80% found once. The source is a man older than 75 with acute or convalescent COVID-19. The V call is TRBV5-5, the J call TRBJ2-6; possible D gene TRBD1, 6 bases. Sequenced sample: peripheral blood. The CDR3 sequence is CASSLEPTGFGANVLTF. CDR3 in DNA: TGTGCCAGCAGCTTGGAACCGACAGGCTTTGGGGCCAACGTCCTGACTTTC.